This TCR beta chain was observed in a study of molecular identifiers for immune sequencing clone quantification. Across the study: Replicate RNA came from approximately 20,000 or 100,000 naive CD8 cells and was split five ways, and four parts were sequenced.

Previously described methods and listed TCR primers produced bulk TCR libraries. MiXCR was run by TCRdb on the PCR reads, yielding one entry per CDR3 protein. The sample lists approximately 54,000 distinct CDR3 sequences; almost 25% were seen once. Based on a CD8+CD4-CCR7+CD45RA+ profile, naive CD8 T cells were sorted. With regard to this clonotype: Its matching antigen is unknown. The junction departs from germline at one end; a sequencing error may be responsible.

Study conclusions and caveats: Clonotypes surpassing 20 RNA copies contained over 98% of effector molecules, versus under 1% in naive cells.

This TCR was sampled from a human donor in good health. Some libraries in this study had Jurkat cell RNA spiked in. The sample consisted of naive CD8+ T cells from blood, with Jurkat cell RNA spiked in. Subset noted: FACS-sorted CD8+CD4-CCR7+CD45RA+ naive T cells.

CDR3 sequence (DNA): TGTACCAGCAGCCAAGGGACAGGGGGCGCAGACTATGGCTACACCTTC. Translated: CTSSQGTGGADYGYTF. V gene TRBV3-1 combines with J gene TRBJ1-2, with 12 positions matching TRBD1. Per germline, CDR1 LGHDT and CDR2 YNNKEL (reference sequence). The CDR3 loop spans 16 amino acids.